Below, 14 T cell receptor beta chains from the same sample are listed, as sequenced in a study of cytomegalovirus exposure and HLA in healthy donors. Profiled with immunoSEQ multiplex PCR; TCRdb holds only in-frame clones, not every one. The sample carries some 100,000 clones, almost 90% recorded once. Sequenced: PBMCs. The source of these receptors is a woman aged 18-29 years in good health and CMV-seronegative.

The rearrangement joins TRBV5-4 to TRBJ2-1; D is unresolved. Trimming left V 0 bases short and J 9 bases short, with 7 bases between. Germline V gene lookup returns CDR1 SGHNT and CDR2 YYREEE (reference sequence). This CDR3 contains 12 residues. CDR3 in amino acids: CASSLGGSEQFF. In nucleotides, the CDR3 is TGTGCCAGCAGCTTGGGAGGCAGTGAGCAGTTCTTC.

In this sample, this clone turned up once. This chain uses TRBV7-9 with TRBJ2-5; 8 positions match TRBD1. Germline-derived CDR1 and CDR2 are SEHNR and FQNEAQ (reference sequence). V shed 2 bases and J 6 bases; nucleotides not matched to a gene: 5. The CDR3 runs to 14 residues. The CDR3 region is CASSLWTGLQTQYF. As DNA, the CDR3 is TGTGCCAGCAGCTTATGGACAGGGTTACAGACCCAGTACTTC. Full variable domain (remainder filled in from reference TRBV7-9 and TRBJ2-5): DTGVSQNPRHKITKRGQNVTFRCDPISEHNRLYWYRQTLGQGPEFLTYFQNEAQLEKSRLLSDRFSAERPKGSFSTLEIQRTEQGDSAMYLCASSLWTGLQTQYFGPGTRLLVL.

The CDR3 region has the DNA TGTGCCAGCAGTTTAAGGCGGCCAAGTAATGAGCAGTTCTTC. It encodes CASSLRRPSNEQFF. The genes are TRBV27 and TRBJ2-1; D ambiguous. The CDR3 loop spans 14 amino acids. The ends were cut back, 2 bases at V and 7 bases at J, with 12 bases in the middle. Per germline, CDR1 MNHEY and CDR2 SMNVEV (reference sequence).

The rearrangement joins TRBV5-4 to TRBJ1-2; 7 bases are shared with TRBD1. This CDR3 is built from 15 residues. With V trimmed by 6 bases and J by 0 bases, 8 bases remained unmatched. CDR1 is SGHNT and CDR2 is YYREEE in the germline V gene (reference sequence). The CDR3 here is CASTWGDRANYGYTF. The DNA for the CDR3 is TGTGCCAGCACCTGGGGGGACAGAGCTAACTATGGCTACACCTTC.

The chain carries TRBV5-1 and TRBJ1-2; D not resolved. The CDR3 sequence is 14 residues long. V was trimmed by 6 bases and J by 0 bases, leaving 12 bases between them. Germline-derived CDR1 and CDR2 are SGHRS and YFSETQ. CDR3 region: CASNTGSSNYGYTF. The CDR3 DNA follows: TGCGCCAGCAATACGGGGAGTTCTAACTATGGCTACACCTTC.

This chain connects TRBV19 to TRBJ1-5, with a possible D match to TRBD1 (6 bases). The germline V and J ends were trimmed by 6 bases and 3 bases, with 12 bases remaining between them. This CDR3 comprises 14 residues. Per the germline V gene, CDR1 is LNHDA and CDR2 is SQIVND (reference sequence). DNA of the CDR3: TGTGCCAGTAGCCCTTGGACAGACAATCAGCCCCAGCATTTT. Its protein product is CASSPWTDNQPQHF.

The J gene is TRBJ2-3, the V gene TRBV18; D ambiguous. This CDR3 region has 12 residues. Germline V CDR1 and CDR2: KGHSH, LQKENI. Trimming shortened V by 3 bases and J by 1 base, and 2 bases separated the two germline ends. The CDR3 DNA follows: TGTGCCAGCTCACCCGGCACAGATACGCAGTATTTT. This translates into CASSPGTDTQYF.

The J gene is TRBJ2-7, the V gene TRBV19; 9 bases line up with TRBD2. The CDR3 has 16 residues. CDR1 is LNHDA and CDR2 is SQIVND in the germline V gene (reference sequence). The V and J ends lost 4 bases and 7 bases, in that order; junction bases with no gene match: 14. As DNA, the CDR3 is TGTGCCAGTAGTAAAAGGGGACTAGCCGCCGGCGAGGAGCAGTACTTC. Amino acids: CASSKRGLAAGEEQYF.

V usage is TRBV5-1 and J usage is TRBJ2-7; 9 nucleotides align to TRBD1. V shed 4 bases and J 7 bases; nucleotides not matched to a gene: 9. The CDR3 has 14 amino acids. Germline assignment: CDR1 SGHRS and CDR2 YFSETQ. The CDR3 here is CASSLGQGAREQYF. As DNA, the CDR3 is TGCGCCAGCAGCCTGGGACAGGGTGCGAGGGAGCAGTACTTC.

The chain employs TRBV28 and TRBJ2-7; D may be TRBD2 (5 bases). This CDR3 has 15 amino acids. Germline V gene data show CDR1 as MDHEN and CDR2 as SYDVKM. V was cut by 7 bases and J by 0 bases, with 16 bases left in between. For the CDR3, the DNA is TGTGCCAGCACTAAGGCCAGACTAAGCTCCTACGAGCAGTACTTC. Protein: CASTKARLSSYEQYF.

V usage is TRBV5-6 and J usage is TRBJ1-1; the D gene is possibly TRBD1 (5 bases). Germline V lookup: CDR1 SGHDT, CDR2 YYEEEE. V lost 3 bases and J 3 bases, leaving 15 bases between the germline ends. This CDR3 is 15 amino acids long. Here the CDR3 reads CASSSAGGVDTEAFF. The CDR3 nucleotides are TGTGCCAGCAGCTCCGCGGGGGGGGTTGACACTGAAGCTTTCTTT.

V gene TRBV11-2 combines with J gene TRBJ2-7, with 7 bases aligning to TRBD2. Trimming removed 5 bases from V and 5 bases from J; junction bases left unmatched: 9. This CDR3 has 14 residues. Germline V gene lookup returns CDR1 SGHAT and CDR2 FQNNGV. The CDR3: CASSDGLERHEQYF. CDR3 sequence (DNA): TGTGCCAGCAGCGATGGACTAGAGCGGCACGAGCAGTACTTC.

The gene calls are TRBV5-1 and TRBJ1-4; 7 nucleotides align to TRBD1. This CDR3 is built from 15 residues. V shed 8 bases, J shed 7 bases, and the junction held 14 bases outside the gene matches. Germline values: CDR1 SGHRS, CDR2 YFSETQ. CDR3 sequence reads: CASRNTGTELEKLFF. DNA of the CDR3: TGCGCCAGTAGAAATACCGGGACAGAGCTTGAAAAACTGTTTTTT.

The gene calls are TRBV2 and TRBJ2-7, with TRBD2 identical over 10 bases. With 4 bases clipped from V and 6 bases from J, the junction kept 9 bases outside the gene matches. From germline, CDR1 is SNHLY and CDR2 FYNNEI. The CDR3 has 15 amino acids. The CDR3 sequence is CASSALAGGPGEQYF. DNA of the CDR3: TGTGCCAGCAGTGCTTTAGCGGGAGGCCCCGGCGAGCAGTACTTC.